The 23 T cell receptor beta chains listed next were all sequenced from one sample in a study of cytomegalovirus exposure and HLA in healthy donors. 60 Vbeta and 13 Jbeta primers were used in PCR. Clones were sequenced by immunoSEQ multiplex PCR, and TCRdb holds only the in-frame ones, with some missing. The sample consists of 70,000 to 90,000 clones, 63% of them appearing once. Sequencing was done on a sample of PBMCs. These receptors all come from a woman aged 40 to 50 in good health and CMV-seropositive.

The CDR3 DNA sequence: TGCGCCAGCAGCCAATTTACGGGGAACACTGAAGCTTTCTTT. This encodes CASSQFTGNTEAFF. J is TRBJ1-1 and V is TRBV4-1; D is uncertain. Germline V gene data show CDR1 as MGHRA and CDR2 as YSYEKL. CDR3 length: 14 residues. Trimming stripped 2 bases from V and 1 base from J, with 8 bases between.

The chain recombines TRBV28 with TRBJ2-2; 7 bases line up with TRBD2. J was trimmed by 5 bases and V by 6 bases; bases with no gene match: 6. The CDR3 is 14 amino acids. Germline V lookup: CDR1 MDHEN, CDR2 SYDVKM. This CDR3 is CASRSGTITGELFF. CDR3 coding DNA: TGTGCCAGCAGATCCGGGACTATTACCGGGGAGCTGTTTTTT.

This chain uses TRBV28 with TRBJ1-2; possibly TRBD1 for D (5 bases). Germline CDR1 and CDR2: MDHEN and SYDVKM. The V end was cut by 2 bases, the J end by 1 base, with 11 bases between. The CDR3 is 15 amino acids. This CDR3 is CASSLVPGNNYGYTF. The CDR3 region has the DNA TGTGCCAGCAGTTTAGTGCCAGGGAATAACTATGGCTACACCTTC.

This clone turned up a few times. The chain recombines TRBV7-2 with TRBJ2-6, with no clear D. The CDR3 loop spans 15 amino acids. The V end was cut by 2 bases, the J end by 0 bases, with 5 bases between. Germline-derived CDR1 and CDR2 are SGHTA and FQGNSA. CDR3 sequence reads: CASSLRSSGANVLTF. CDR3 in DNA: TGTGCCAGCAGCTTAAGGAGCTCTGGGGCCAACGTCCTGACTTTC.

The chain couples TRBV19 to TRBJ2-7; 7 bases are a match to TRBD1. CDR3 length: 14 residues. The junction had 6 bases not matched to a gene; V was cut back by 7 bases and J by 0 bases. The germline V gene encodes CDR1 LNHDA and CDR2 SQIVND (reference sequence). The CDR3 DNA sequence: TGTGCCAGTAAATCCGGGACAGTCTCCTACGAGCAGTACTTC. Protein: CASKSGTVSYEQYF.

This sequence joins TRBV9 and TRBJ2-2; TRBD2 might be the D (7 bases). Germline V lookup: CDR1 SGDLS, CDR2 YYNGEE. The CDR3 runs to 17 residues. The V gene lost 3 bases and the J gene lost 0 bases, with 15 bases spanning the gap. The CDR3 is CASSDRGGGSNTGELFF. Written as DNA, the CDR3 is TGTGCCAGCAGCGACCGAGGGGGGGGGTCGAACACCGGGGAGCTGTTTTTT.

V gene TRBV6-5 combines with J gene TRBJ2-2, with TRBD1 as a possible D gene (6 bases). Germline V gives CDR1 MNHEY, CDR2 SVGAGI. The CDR3 has 14 amino acids. V gave up 4 bases and J gave up 1 base, with 7 bases separating them. The CDR3 DNA follows: TGTGCCAGCAGTTTGACAGGGAACACCGGGGAGCTGTTTTTT. It encodes CASSLTGNTGELFF.

This clone appeared once. The V call is TRBV7-9, the J call TRBJ2-6; 9 bases fit TRBD1. This CDR3 has 17 amino acids. The V segment lost 4 bases and the J segment 2 bases; nucleotides outside the gene matches: 6. Germline V lookup: CDR1 SEHNR, CDR2 FQNEAQ (reference sequence). The chain's CDR3 is CASSSTGGGAGANVLTF. CDR3 DNA sequence: TGTGCCAGCAGCTCGACAGGGGGTGGAGCTGGGGCCAACGTCCTGACTTTC.

The chain couples TRBV9 to TRBJ2-7; 10 nucleotides line up with TRBD2. V lost 0 bases to trimming and J lost 2 bases; unmatched junction nucleotides: 11. The V gene's germline CDR1 is SGDLS and CDR2 YYNGEE. This CDR3 has 18 residues. The chain's CDR3 is CASSVGLAGGGVPYEQYF. DNA of the CDR3: TGTGCCAGCAGCGTAGGGTTAGCGGGAGGCGGGGTTCCCTACGAGCAGTACTTC.

This rearrangement joins TRBV9 to TRBJ2-7; 8 nucleotides align to TRBD2. This CDR3 has 15 amino acids. CDR1 and CDR2 (germline): SGDLS, YYNGEE. The V gene end was trimmed by 0 bases and the J gene end by 2 bases; junction bases not matched to a gene: 4. For the CDR3, the DNA is TGTGCCAGCAGCGTAGGCGGGGGGCGCGCCTACGAGCAGTACTTC. Protein: CASSVGGGRAYEQYF.

This clone appeared a few times. The chain joins TRBV18 to TRBJ1-2, with D perhaps TRBD1 (5 bases). V was cut by 1 base and J by 4 bases, with 10 bases left in between. CDR3 length: 14 amino acids. Per germline, CDR1 KGHSH and CDR2 LQKENI. The CDR3 coding sequence is TGTGCCAGCTCACCACAGGACATTTCCTATGGCTACACCTTC. This sequence encodes CASSPQDISYGYTF.

The V gene is TRBV9, the J gene TRBJ1-2; unclear D gene. CDR1 SGDLS and CDR2 YYNGEE come from the germline V gene. V was cut by 4 bases and J by 7 bases, with 20 bases left in between. The CDR3 spans 15 residues. DNA of the CDR3: TGTGCCAGCAGCTTAGGAGACAAGACCTTAAGTGGCTACACCTTC. Its translation: CASSLGDKTLSGYTF.

This chain uses TRBV9 with TRBJ2-5, with TRBD1 as a possible D gene (6 bases). V shed 1 base and J shed 5 bases, with 9 bases lying between them. Germline lookup yields CDR1 SGDLS and CDR2 YYNGEE. CDR3 length: 13 residues. The CDR3 region is CASSVQGSETQYF. DNA of the CDR3: TGTGCCAGCAGCGTACAGGGGAGTGAGACCCAGTACTTC.

This clone appeared a few times. The chain is built from TRBV2 and TRBJ2-2; D is unresolved. V was trimmed by 4 bases and J by 3 bases, leaving 3 bases between them. This CDR3 is 12 amino acids long. The germline V gene has CDR1 SNHLY and CDR2 FYNNEI. CDR3 nucleotides: TGTGCCAGCAGTGGAGACACCGGGGAGCTGTTTTTT. It is translated as CASSGDTGELFF.

This clone has just a few counts. The chain carries TRBV28 and TRBJ2-7; 8 bases line up with TRBD2. The CDR3 extends over 16 amino acids. Germline V CDR1 and CDR2: MDHEN, SYDVKM. The J segment lost 2 bases and the V segment lost 4 bases, leaving 10 bases of the junction unmatched. CDR3 loop: CASSSSKLAEPYEQYF. CDR3 DNA: TGTGCCAGCAGTTCATCTAAACTAGCGGAACCCTACGAGCAGTACTTC.

The J gene is TRBJ1-1, the V gene TRBV5-1, with TRBD1 identical over 7 bases. The J segment lost 6 bases and the V segment lost 1 base, leaving 3 bases of the junction unmatched. Germline CDR1 SGHRS, CDR2 YFSETQ. The CDR3 is made up of 13 amino acids. Here the CDR3 DNA reads TGCGCCAGCAGCTTGACAGGGGAAGCTGAAGCTTTCTTT. Protein: CASSLTGEAEAFF.

The gene calls are TRBV2 and TRBJ2-5, with D perhaps matching TRBD2 (5 bases). This CDR3 has 12 amino acids. The germline V gene has CDR1 SNHLY and CDR2 FYNNEI. Trimming left V 3 bases short and J 3 bases short, with 5 bases between. CDR3 DNA sequence: TGTGCCAGCAGTGAGAGGGAAGAGACCCAGTACTTC. It specifies CASSEREETQYF.

This chain joins TRBV7-2 and TRBJ2-1; 8 positions match TRBD2. The trim removed 2 bases at V and 0 bases at J, leaving 0 bases unmatched. Germline CDR1 reads SGHTA; CDR2 reads FQGNSA. This CDR3 has 15 amino acids. The CDR3, as DNA: TGTGCCAGCAGCTTACTAGCGGGCTCCTACAATGAGCAGTTCTTC. Its translation is CASSLLAGSYNEQFF.

The rearrangement joins TRBV7-2 to TRBJ2-7, with D perhaps matching TRBD2 (6 bases). Germline V gene sequence: CDR1 SGHTA, CDR2 FQGNSA. V gave up 5 bases and J gave up 10 bases, with 21 bases separating them. CDR3 length: 14 amino acids. This CDR3 reads CASSPGISGGFQYF. The CDR3, as DNA: TGTGCCAGCAGCCCCGGGATTAGCGGAGGGTTTCAGTACTTC.

This clone was observed a few times. This chain links TRBV6-1 with TRBJ2-3; 10 bases agree with TRBD1. CDR1 is MNHNS, CDR2 SASEGT, per germline. The CDR3 sequence is 14 residues long. V gave up 6 bases and J gave up 6 bases; unmatched junction bases: 6. DNA for the CDR3: TGTGCCAGCAGCCAAGACAGGGGGCGGGATACGCAGTATTTT. Protein: CASSQDRGRDTQYF.

The chain has TRBV7-9 and TRBJ1-2; 8 nucleotides agree with TRBD1. The J segment lost 5 bases and the V segment lost 4 bases, leaving 9 bases of the junction unmatched. Germline V gene lookup returns CDR1 SEHNR and CDR2 FQNEAQ (reference sequence). The CDR3 is 15 amino acids. CDR3 in amino acids: CASSSRDRLGYGYTF. Written as DNA, the CDR3 is TGTGCCAGCAGCTCAAGGGACAGGCTAGGGTATGGCTACACCTTC.

The genes are TRBV29-1 and TRBJ1-2; D call uncertain. V was pared by 5 bases and J by 2 bases, with 9 bases between. CDR3 length: 12 residues. Germline assignment: CDR1 SQVTM and CDR2 ANQGSEA. In nucleotides, the CDR3 is TGCAGCGTTCACAGATTGAACTATGGCTACACCTTC. It codes for CSVHRLNYGYTF.

The chain links TRBV18 to TRBJ1-1; possible D gene TRBD1, 5 bases. The CDR3 contains 15 residues. CDR1 and CDR2 (germline): KGHSH, LQKENI. The V and J ends lost 3 bases and 0 bases respectively, with 11 bases between them. In DNA form, the CDR3 reads TGTGCCAGCTCACCGATACAGGAGATGAACACTGAAGCTTTCTTT. Translating it yields CASSPIQEMNTEAFF.